The T cell receptor (beta chain) under discussion was sequenced for a study of blood T cell repertoires in COVID-19. Across the study: Sample material is recorded as cDNA or gDNA derived from T cells, B-cell-depleted T cells, or PBMCs.

Produced via immunoSEQ multiplex PCR; TCRdb's table is partial and in-frame only. Seen here are some 300,000 clones, 70% to 90% observed once, and the top ten hold 1% to 1.5%. V was clipped by 5 bases and J by 5 bases; unmatched bases: 7. The CDR3 is 13 amino acids. Germline assignment: CDR1 SQVTM and CDR2 ANQGSEA. The source of this sequence is a man between 65 and 80 years old with acute or convalescent COVID-19. The V and J genes are TRBV29-1 and TRBJ2-5; 8 bases align to TRBD1. The sequenced sample consisted of peripheral blood. The CDR3 region is CSVSGQGWETQYF. The DNA of the CDR3 is TGCAGCGTTTCCGGACAGGGTTGGGAGACCCAGTACTTC.